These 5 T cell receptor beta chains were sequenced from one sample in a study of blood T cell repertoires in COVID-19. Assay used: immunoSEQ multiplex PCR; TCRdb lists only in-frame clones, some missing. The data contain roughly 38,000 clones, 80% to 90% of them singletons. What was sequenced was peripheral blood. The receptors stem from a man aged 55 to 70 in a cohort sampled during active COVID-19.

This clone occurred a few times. CDR3 sequence (DNA): TGTGCCAGCAGCTTAGGGAGTTATGGCTACACCTTC. Its translation is CASSLGSYGYTF. The genes are TRBV11-2 and TRBJ1-2; no definite D call. V was clipped by 1 base and J by 5 bases, with 5 bases between them. Germline V lookup: CDR1 SGHAT, CDR2 FQNNGV. The CDR3 consists of 12 residues. The full variable domain, completed using reference TRBV11-2 and TRBJ1-2, is EAGVAQSPRYKIIEKRQSVAFWCNPISGHATLYWYQQILGQGPKLLIQFQNNGVVDDSQLPKDRFSAERLKGVDSTLKIQPAKLEDSAVYLCASSLGSYGYTFGSGTRLTVV.

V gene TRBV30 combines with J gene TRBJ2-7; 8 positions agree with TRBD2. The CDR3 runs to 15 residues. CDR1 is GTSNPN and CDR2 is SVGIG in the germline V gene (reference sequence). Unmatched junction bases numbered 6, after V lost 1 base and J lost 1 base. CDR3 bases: TGTGCCTGGAGTGAAACTAGCGGTAGGTCCTACGAGCAGTACTTC. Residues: CAWSETSGRSYEQYF.

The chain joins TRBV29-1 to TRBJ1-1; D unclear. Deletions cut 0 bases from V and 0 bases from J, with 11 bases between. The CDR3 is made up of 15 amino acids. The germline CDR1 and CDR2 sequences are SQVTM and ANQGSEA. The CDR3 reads CSVEDFPGLNTEAFF. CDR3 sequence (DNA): TGCAGCGTTGAAGATTTTCCAGGATTGAACACTGAAGCTTTCTTT.

In DNA, the CDR3 is TGTGCCAGCTACCAGGCGCGGACAGGGGGAGGTGAGCAGTTCTTC. Translating it yields CASYQARTGGGEQFF. The rearrangement uses TRBV6-5 and TRBJ2-1, with TRBD1 identical over 10 bases. In germline, CDR1 is MNHEY, CDR2 SVGAGI. The V segment lost 8 bases and the J segment 9 bases; nucleotides outside the gene matches: 13. The CDR3 runs to 15 residues.

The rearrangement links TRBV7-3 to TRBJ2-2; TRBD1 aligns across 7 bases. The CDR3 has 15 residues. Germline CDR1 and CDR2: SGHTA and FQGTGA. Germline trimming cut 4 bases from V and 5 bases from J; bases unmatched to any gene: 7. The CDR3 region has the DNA TGTGCCAGCAGCTCCTCAGGGGGTGGTACCGGGGAGCTGTTTTTT. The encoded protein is CASSSSGGGTGELFF. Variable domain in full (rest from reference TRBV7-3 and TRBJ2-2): GAGVSQTPSNKVTEKGKYVELRCDPISGHTALYWYRQSLGQGPEFLIYFQGTGAADDSGLPNDRFFAVRPEGSVSTLKIQRTERGDSAVYLCASSSSGGGTGELFFGEGSRLTVL.